Listed below are T cell receptor beta chains from one sample, sequenced in a study of tumor and adjacent non-tumor tissue in lung cancer. From the multiplex PCR reads, TCRdb called clonotypes with MiXCR, one entry per CDR3 protein. The profile shows more than 85,000 distinct CDR3 sequences, around 57% of them singletons. Source material: lung tumor tissue. The receptors come from a man aged 70 or older with non-small cell lung cancer. Each CDR3 is given with its conserved first and last residue. A D gene is named only where the DNA matches it firmly. A row's size may be missing; if present it is once, few, many or a size class.

v_gene	d_gene	j_gene	abundance	CDR3aa	CDR3nt
TRBV30	-	TRBJ2-7	many	CAWSTAFRYEQYF	TGTGCCTGGAGTACGGCCTTCCGATACGAGCAGTACTTC
TRBV29-1	-	TRBJ2-5	medium-sized	CSVDGRLQETQYF	TGCAGCGTTGATGGCAGACTGCAAGAGACCCAGTACTTC
TRBV29-1	-	TRBJ1-1	-	CSVDWRGLNAEAFF	TGCAGCGTTGACTGGAGGGGACTGAACGCTGAAGCTTTCTTT
TRBV11-1	TRBD2	TRBJ2-1	-	CASSSRLAGAHSSYNGQFF	TGTGCCAGCAGCTCCAGACTAGCGGGGGCCCACAGCTCCTACAATGGGCAGTTCTTC
TRBV29-1	-	TRBJ2-7	-	CSVEVGGWGHEQYF	TGCAGCGTTGAGGTTGGGGGATGGGGCCACGAGCAGTACTTC
TRBV5-1	TRBD2	TRBJ2-1	-	CASSLAGGRINEQLF	TGCGCCAGCAGCTTGGCGGGAGGGCGCATCAATGAACAGTTATTC
TRBV20-1	TRBD1	TRBJ2-7	few	CSASHAGGTSYEQYF	TGCAGTGCTAGTCATGCAGGGGGAACCTCCTACGAGCAGTACTTC
TRBV10-3	-	TRBJ2-4	many	CAPTSEVAKNIQYF	TGTGCCCCTACGTCGGAGGTAGCCAAAAACATTCAGTACTTC
TRBV6-6	-	TRBJ1-2	-	CASRWDVDGYTF	TGTGCCAGCAGGTGGGACGTGGATGGTTACACCTTC
TRBV11-3	-	TRBJ2-2	-	CASRPNTGTGELFF	TGTGCCAGCAGACCTAATACGGGGACCGGGGAGCTGTTTTTT
TRBV11-3	-	TRBJ2-1	-	CASGLGGGRRREQFF	TGTGCCAGTGGCTTAGGGGGGGGTAGGAGGCGCGAGCAGTTCTTC
TRBV28	TRBD2	TRBJ2-5	-	CASSPSGSQETQYF	TGTGCCAGCAGTCCTAGCGGGAGTCAAGAGACCCAGTACTTC
TRBV6-5	-	TRBJ2-7	medium-sized	CASSTSTDGGYEQYF	TGTGCCAGCAGTACCTCCACGGACGGTGGCTACGAGCAGTACTTC
TRBV20-1	-	TRBJ2-1	few	CSARVGGTPYNEQFF	TGCAGTGCTAGAGTAGGAGGAACCCCTTACAATGAGCAGTTCTTC
TRBV29-1	TRBD1	TRBJ2-3	many	CSVSQGWTTDTQYF	TGCAGCGTTTCACAGGGGTGGACCACAGATACGCAGTATTTT
TRBV10-1	TRBD2	TRBJ2-2	many	CASGGLACIGELFF	TGCGCCAGTGGGGGACTAGCGTGTATCGGGGAGCTGTTTTTT
TRBV11-3	-	TRBJ2-2	-	CTGSPLNTEELFF	TGTACCGGCAGTCCCTTGAACACCGAGGAGCTGTTTTTT
TRBV10-2	-	TRBJ1-2	-	CARIEAHFEAPGYTF	TGCGCCCGCATTGAAGCCCACTTTGAGGCCCCAGGCTACACCTTC
TRBV5-6	-	TRBJ2-5	-	CASNFFETQNF	TGTGCCAGCAACTTTTTTGAGACCCAGAACTTC
TRBV3-1	-	TRBJ2-3	-	CASIQDYRADTQYF	TGTGCCAGCATCCAAGATTATCGGGCAGATACGCAGTATTTT
TRBV21-1	-	TRBJ1-5	-	CVSSYGGRSNQPQHF	TGTGTCAGCAGCTATGGGGGTAGAAGCAATCAGCCCCAGCATTTT
TRBV29-1	-	TRBJ2-1	-	CSILARATYNEQFF	TGCAGCATCTTAGCGAGAGCCACCTACAATGAGCAGTTCTTC
TRBV28	-	TRBJ2-2	-	CASGPQEIANTGELFF	TGTGCCAGCGGTCCCCAGGAGATCGCGAACACCGGGGAGCTGTTTTTT
TRBV6-6	-	TRBJ1-5	-	CASMARGNRPQHF	TGTGCCAGCATGGCAAGGGGGAATCGGCCCCAGCATTTT
TRBV29-1	-	TRBJ2-5	-	CSVELGGRGLGTQYF	TGCAGTGTTGAATTGGGAGGACGGGGGTTAGGGACCCAGTACTTC
TRBV7-9	-	TRBJ2-1	-	CISSAHFNEQFF	TGTATCAGCAGCGCCCATTTCAATGAGCAGTTCTTC
TRBV7-9	TRBD2	TRBJ2-1	-	CASSSWGAGGRNEQFF	TGTGCCAGCAGCTCCTGGGGGGCGGGGGGTAGAAATGAGCAGTTCTTC
TRBV4-1	-	TRBJ2-1	many	CASSQDGMINEQFF	TGCGCCAGCAGCCAAGATGGGATGATCAATGAGCAGTTCTTC
TRBV6-5	-	TRBJ2-2	-	CASSYLNYAGELFF	TGTGCCAGCAGTTACTTAAATTACGCTGGGGAGCTGTTTTTT
TRBV11-1	-	TRBJ2-5	-	CASSPLDSVFETQYF	TGTGCCAGCAGCCCCCTGGACAGCGTTTTCGAGACCCAGTACTTC
TRBV7-8	-	TRBJ1-6	-	CASRRGGRGYNNSPLHF	TGTGCCAGCAGGCGGGGCGGTCGAGGCTACAATAATTCACCCCTCCACTTT
TRBV5-1	-	TRBJ1-2	many	CASSQPGRSNYGYTF	TGCGCCAGCAGCCAACCGGGACGCTCAAACTATGGCTACACCTTC
TRBV6-5	-	TRBJ2-2	few	CANSHSNTGELFF	TGTGCCAACAGTCACTCGAACACCGGGGAGCTGTTTTTT
TRBV28	TRBD1	TRBJ2-7	-	CAISSLGQGFNEQYF	TGTGCCATCAGTTCCCTGGGACAGGGGTTCAACGAGCAGTACTTC
TRBV6-5	-	TRBJ2-2	-	CASSYSRDTGEPFF	TGTGCCAGCAGTTACTCCAGGGACACCGGGGAGCCGTTTTTC
TRBV6-1	TRBD2	TRBJ2-1	-	CASSATWTSGLNNERFF	TGTGCCAGCAGTGCCACTTGGACTAGCGGCCTCAACAATGAGCGGTTCTTC
TRBV7-2	-	TRBJ2-3	many	CASSLLFADTQYF	TGTGCCAGCAGCTTACTGTTTGCAGATACGCAGTATTTT
TRBV5-1	-	TRBJ1-6	few	CASSPEAGWDSPLHF	TGCGCCAGCAGCCCCGAGGCAGGGTGGGATTCACCCCTCCACTTT
TRBV12-3/TRBV12-4	-	TRBJ1-5	many	CASSQSSNQPQHF	TGTGCCAGCAGCCAAAGTAGCAATCAGCCCCAGCATTTT
TRBV6-2/TRBV6-3	TRBD1	TRBJ2-1	many	CASRDPGQYNEQFF	TGTGCCAGCAGGGACCCGGGACAGTACAATGAGCAGTTCTTC
TRBV30	TRBD2	TRBJ2-2	-	CAWAGRGGQTGELFF	TGTGCCTGGGCCGGTCGGGGGGGGCAGACCGGGGAGCTGTTTTTT
TRBV20-1	-	TRBJ2-7	-	CSAARRPRYEQYF	TGCAGTGCCGCTCGTCGACCTCGGTACGAGCAGTACTTC
TRBV5-1	-	TRBJ2-7	once	CLSSLNPCYEQYF	TGCCTCAGCAGCCTAAACCCCTGCTACGAGCAGTACTTC
TRBV29-1	-	TRBJ1-1	once	CSAEDRETSF	TGCAGCGCCGAGGACAGAGAAACTTCCTTT
TRBV12-3/TRBV12-4	-	TRBJ2-7	-	CAGSFRPRGYEQYF	TGTGCCGGCAGTTTTAGACCGCGGGGCTACGAGCAGTACTTC
TRBV29-1	TRBD1	TRBJ1-1	-	CSEGQGSNTESFF	TGCAGCGAGGGACAGGGTTCGAACACTGAATCTTTCTTT
TRBV10-3	TRBD1	TRBJ1-1	once	CAIRPSPGQGIPEAFF	TGTGCCATCAGGCCCTCCCCGGGACAGGGAATTCCCGAAGCTTTCTTT
TRBV7-3	-	TRBJ2-3	-	CASSTSISPGSQYF	TGTGCCAGCAGCACCTCTATATCCCCAGGCTCGCAGTATTTT
TRBV4-1	TRBD2	TRBJ2-1	many	CASSQARLAAAYNEQFF	TGCGCCAGCAGCCAAGCCCGACTAGCGGCCGCCTACAATGAGCAGTTCTTC
TRBV6-1	TRBD1	TRBJ1-6	-	CASRAGTVYNSPLHF	TGTGCCAGCAGGGCCGGGACAGTTTACAATTCACCCCTCCACTTT
TRBV6-1	-	TRBJ1-2	-	CANSKQGRDYGYTF	TGTGCCAACAGTAAACAGGGAAGGGATTATGGCTACACCTTC
TRBV11-2	-	TRBJ2-6	-	CATSSPRRRRGSGANVLTF	TGTGCCACCAGCTCCCCGAGGAGAAGAAGGGGCTCTGGGGCCAACGTCCTGACTTTC
TRBV11-1	-	TRBJ2-1	-	CASSPSVTSNEQFF	TGTGCCAGCAGCCCGAGCGTTACGTCCAATGAGCAGTTCTTC
TRBV6-1	-	TRBJ1-1	many	CASSGGAYVEAFF	TGTGCCAGTTCGGGCGGGGCGTATGTTGAAGCTTTCTTT
TRBV5-1	-	TRBJ2-3	-	CASTGADTQYF	TGCGCCAGCACCGGGGCAGATACGCAGTATTTT
TRBV20-1	-	TRBJ2-4	many	CSAPRGNIQYF	TGCAGTGCCCCCAGGGGAAACATTCAGTACTTC
TRBV6-2/TRBV6-3	TRBD1	TRBJ2-5	many	CASSSTMGQGAETQYF	TGTGCCAGCAGCTCTACAATGGGACAGGGGGCGGAGACCCAGTACTTC